The rows below give T cell receptor beta chains drawn from one sample of a study of blood T cell repertoires in COVID-19. The repertoire was sequenced with immunoSEQ multiplex PCR; TCRdb's copy has only in-frame clones and lacks some. The sample records tens of thousands of clones, around four fifths being singletons. Source material: peripheral blood. The origin of the receptors is a human donor in a cohort sampled during active COVID-19. Both conserved end residues are part of each CDR3. The order of the fields is J gene, D gene, V gene, clone size, CDR3 protein, CDR3 DNA. D genes are given only for firm matches. A row's size may be missing; if present it is once, few, many or a size class.

>TRBJ2-3|-|TRBV7-2|-
CASSPRSGPTDTQYF
TGTGCCAGCAGCCCCCGTAGTGGGCCGACAGATACGCAGTATTTT
>TRBJ1-4|-|TRBV5-5|few
CASSPAEKLFF
TGTGCCAGCAGCCCAGCGGAAAAACTGTTTTTT
>TRBJ1-1|-|TRBV2|few
CASSARGLGTEAFF
TGTGCCAGCAGCGCCCGGGGGTTGGGGACTGAAGCTTTCTTT
>TRBJ2-1|TRBD1|TRBV5-1|-
CASSQDRSSYNEQFF
TGCGCCAGCAGCCAGGACAGGAGCTCCTACAATGAGCAGTTCTTC
>TRBJ2-1|TRBD2|TRBV5-6|-
CASSSRRGFYNEQFF
TGTGCCAGCAGTTCCCGGCGGGGGTTTTACAATGAGCAGTTCTTC
>TRBJ1-5|-|TRBV28|-
CASSLAGNLNQPQHF
TGTGCCAGCAGTTTGGCCGGGAACCTCAATCAGCCCCAGCATTTT
>TRBJ2-3|TRBD2|TRBV7-3|-
CASSYGTSGGTDTQYF
TGTGCCAGCAGCTATGGGACTAGCGGGGGAACAGATACGCAGTATTTT
>TRBJ1-4|TRBD1|TRBV7-9|-
CASSPTGGTNEKLFF
TGTGCCAGCAGCCCGACAGGGGGCACTAATGAAAAACTGTTTTTT
>TRBJ2-7|TRBD1|TRBV29-1|few
CSVDRTGGEQYF
TGCAGCGTTGATCGGACAGGGGGCGAGCAGTACTTC
>TRBJ2-7|-|TRBV7-8|-
CATRPRAAYEQYF
TGTGCCACCCGTCCGAGGGCCGCCTACGAGCAGTACTTC
>TRBJ2-1|TRBD1|TRBV7-3|-
CASSPQTGSNEQFF
TGTGCCAGCAGCCCCCAGACAGGGTCAAATGAGCAGTTCTTC
>TRBJ1-2|TRBD1|TRBV6-1|-
CASSEGQTHYGYTF
TGTGCCAGCAGTGAGGGACAGACCCACTATGGCTACACCTTC
>TRBJ2-2|-|TRBV4-3|-
CATSDSTNTGELFF
TGCGCTACTTCGGACAGTACGAACACCGGGGAGCTGTTTTTT
>TRBJ1-5|-|TRBV13|-
CASSWGGSSNNQPQHF
TGTGCCAGCAGCTGGGGGGGCAGTTCAAACAATCAGCCCCAGCATTTT
>TRBJ2-7|-|TRBV2|-
CASSKSSGEGYEQYF
TGTGCCAGCAGTAAGAGTTCAGGGGAGGGGTACGAGCAGTACTTC